These T cell receptor beta chains were read from a single sample in a study of T cell responses to AZD1222 COVID-19 vaccine. The data were produced by immunoSEQ multiplex PCR, yet TCRdb's version contains in-frame clones alone and is incomplete. The repertoire consists of about 170,000 clones, with approximately 86% occurring once and the leading ten covering about 3%. The material was peripheral blood, obtained on day 0 of AZD1222 vaccination. The receptor set was obtained from an adult in good health. The CDR3 runs from the conserved cysteine through the conserved F or W. A D gene is named only where the DNA matches it firmly. Clone size, where shown, is once, few, many, or a class for clones that have expanded.

CDR3 DNA,CDR3 protein,V gene,clone size,D gene,J gene
TGTGCCAGCAAACCGCCCAACACCAACTATGGCTACACCTTC,CASKPPNTNYGYTF,TRBV6-5,-,-,TRBJ1-2
TGCGCCAGCAGCTTGGATCACTATGGCTACACCTTC,CASSLDHYGYTF,TRBV5-1,-,-,TRBJ1-2
TGCGCCAGCAGCTCTCTCAGGGGATACTCCTACGAGCAGTACTTC,CASSSLRGYSYEQYF,TRBV5-1,once,-,TRBJ2-7
TGTGCCAGCACCATGGACGGGAGATCGTCAGATACGCAGTATTTT,CASTMDGRSSDTQYF,TRBV7-2,-,-,TRBJ2-3
TGTGCCACCCTCAGAGACGGGAGGCTAAACAATGAGCAGTTCTTC,CATLRDGRLNNEQFF,TRBV15,-,TRBD2,TRBJ2-1
TGTGCCAGCAGCTTAGGCCCGGGACCTGTCTACGAGCAGTACTTC,CASSLGPGPVYEQYF,TRBV7-3,few,-,TRBJ2-7
TGTGCCAGCAGCGTTTCAACCCGGAAAAGTAATGAGCAGTTCTTC,CASSVSTRKSNEQFF,TRBV9,-,-,TRBJ2-1
TGTGCCAGCAGCCAACTACGGACAAACTATGGCTACACCTTC,CASSQLRTNYGYTF,TRBV3-1/TRBV3-2,once,-,TRBJ1-2
TGTGCCAGCAGCTCGGGGAGCTCCTATAATTCACCCCTCCACTTT,CASSSGSSYNSPLHF,TRBV3-1/TRBV3-2,-,-,TRBJ1-6
TGTGCCAGCAGTCCCCACGGGACGGTCAGTGAAGCTTTCTTT,CASSPHGTVSEAFF,TRBV7-2,-,-,TRBJ1-1
TGCAGTGCTGCGGTGAACACTGAAGCTTTCTTT,CSAAVNTEAFF,TRBV20-1,-,-,TRBJ1-1
TGTGCCAGCAGCCTCGGACCATACAATGAGCAGTTCTTC,CASSLGPYNEQFF,TRBV13,-,-,TRBJ2-1
TGTGCCAGCAGTGAAGCGCTCGTGGTTATTAACTATGGCTACACCTTC,CASSEALVVINYGYTF,TRBV6-1,-,-,TRBJ1-2
TGTGCCAGCAGTTATGGGGAAGTGAACGAGCAGTACTTC,CASSYGEVNEQYF,TRBV6-5,-,-,TRBJ2-7
TGTGCCAGTAGAGGACAGCTCCTAGATACGCAGTATTTT,CASRGQLLDTQYF,TRBV19,-,-,TRBJ2-3
TGTGCCAGCAGTGAAGCGAAGATTGCAACTAATGAAAAACTGTTTTTT,CASSEAKIATNEKLFF,TRBV6-1,-,-,TRBJ1-4
TGTGCCAGCAGCACCCAGCGGACTAGCGGGAGAGAGACCCAGTACTTC,CASSTQRTSGRETQYF,TRBV7-3,-,TRBD2,TRBJ2-5
TGTGCCAGCAGTCACAAGGCTAACTATGGCTACACCTTC,CASSHKANYGYTF,TRBV27,-,-,TRBJ1-2
TGTGCCAGCAGTTCGGACAGGCTGCTCACAGATACGCAGTATTTT,CASSSDRLLTDTQYF,TRBV6-5,-,TRBD1,TRBJ2-3
TGCGCCAGCAGCTTGGAACTAGCGGGGCTCTACGAGCAGTACTTC,CASSLELAGLYEQYF,TRBV5-1,-,TRBD2,TRBJ2-7
TGCGCCAGCAGCCAAGAAGGTCACAGCGGGAGTCGTAATGAGCAGTTCTTC,CASSQEGHSGSRNEQFF,TRBV4-1,-,TRBD2,TRBJ2-1
TGTGCCAGCACCGAGACAGGGGCCCCTTTGGCCAAAAACATTCAGTACTTC,CASTETGAPLAKNIQYF,TRBV11-2,-,TRBD1,TRBJ2-4
TGTGCCAGCAGCTTCCGGGTCCTCTCTGGGGCCAACGTCCTGACTTTC,CASSFRVLSGANVLTF,TRBV5-4,-,-,TRBJ2-6
TGCGCCAGCTCCCCCCCCTCGGACATTTACGAGCAGTACTTC,CASSPPSDIYEQYF,TRBV5-1,few,-,TRBJ2-7